The next 9 T cell receptor beta chains were all read from a single sample in a study of coeliac disease. Sequencing was performed with immunoSEQ multiplex PCR; in TCRdb, only in-frame clones are kept and a portion is missing. The sample records about 6,500 clones, about 71% being singletons. Sequencing input: lamina propria lymphocytes from the gut. All receptors come from a man between 50 and 59 years old with active celiac disease.

Comment on this clone: The final CDR3 position lacks the conserved phenylalanine or tryptophan, pointing to a likely read error. Because the CDR3's place on the DNA is in doubt, the DNA is left out and the CDR3 is given as listed by TCRdb. The V gene is TRBV5-1, the J gene TRBJ1-2. Per the germline V gene, CDR1 is SGHRS and CDR2 is YFSETQ. The CDR3 is 8 amino acids long, termini counted. The CDR3 reads CASIGRVV.

This clone came up a few times. The gene calls are TRBV2 and TRBJ2-4, with 7 bases aligning to TRBD2. The CDR3 length is 12 residues. The V segment lost 6 bases and the J segment 9 bases; nucleotides outside the gene matches: 5. In germline, CDR1 is SNHLY, CDR2 FYNNEI. CDR3 bases: TGTGCCAGCAGGGAGAGGGAGGGCATTCAGTACTTC. It yields the protein CASREREGIQYF.

The V call is TRBV1, the J call TRBJ1-2; the table's D call, TRBD1, was not checked against the DNA. TRBV1 is reported as a pseudogene. The CDR3 has 12 amino acids. The CDR3 DNA reads TGCACCAGCAATCAGGGCACCTATGGCTACACCTTC. It specifies CTSNQGTYGYTF.

The chain is built from TRBV7-2 and TRBJ2-3, with D perhaps matching TRBD1 (5 bases). The CDR3 spans 17 residues. CDR1 is SGHTA, CDR2 FQGNSA, per germline. V lost 5 bases and J lost 0, with 18 bases in between. CDR3 nucleotides: TGTGCCAGCAGCAATAGGGGCTGGCTGACTAGCACAGATACGCAGTATTTT. This codes for CASSNRGWLTSTDTQYF.

V and J are TRBV7-3 and TRBJ1-1; tentatively, D is TRBD1 (6 bases). The germline CDR1 and CDR2 sequences are SGHTA and FQGTGA. The CDR3 runs 15 residues. V was pared by 5 bases and J by 3 bases, with 16 bases between. This CDR3 is CASSPAGVCDTEAFF. Here the CDR3 DNA reads TGTGCCAGCAGCCCCGCAGGGGTTTGTGACACTGAAGCTTTCTTT. The entire variable domain, with the rest obtained from reference TRBV7-3 and TRBJ1-1, is as follows: GAGVSQTPSNKVTEKGKYVELRCDPISGHTALYWYRQSLGQGPEFLIYFQGTGAADDSGLPNDRFFAVRPEGSVSTLKIQRTERGDSAVYLCASSPAGVCDTEAFFGQGTRLTVV.

This clone was observed a handful of times. V and J are TRBV6-6 and TRBJ1-1; D perhaps matches TRBD1 (5 bases). The CDR3 is 14 residues long. Germline V gene sequence: CDR1 MNHNY, CDR2 SVGAGI (reference sequence). V was pared by 2 bases and J by 0 bases, with 7 bases between. DNA of the CDR3: TGTGCCAGCAGTTACCCCAGGGTGAACACTGAAGCTTTCTTT. Its translation is CASSYPRVNTEAFF.

This chain uses TRBV6-6 with TRBJ1-1; D is possibly TRBD1 (6 bases). The CDR3 sequence is 14 residues long. CDR1 and CDR2 (germline): MNHNY, SVGAGI (reference sequence). V lost 8 bases to trimming and J lost 4 bases, with 17 bases between them. The CDR3 DNA is TGTGCCAGCGGTGCACCAGGGGACGGCACTGAAGCTTTCTTT. This sequence encodes CASGAPGDGTEAFF.

The genes are TRBV9 and TRBJ1-2, with TRBD1 as a possible D gene (6 bases). V lost 4 bases, J lost 4 bases, and 17 bases lay in between. The CDR3 covers 15 residues. Germline V gives CDR1 SGDLS, CDR2 YYNGEE. The CDR3 sequence: CASSPGGQRVYGYTF. The CDR3 coding sequence is TGTGCCAGCAGCCCGGGGGGGCAGCGGGTCTATGGCTACACCTTC.

The chain couples TRBV9 to TRBJ1-1; TRBD1 might be the D (5 bases). CDR1 is SGDLS and CDR2 is YYNGEE in the germline V gene. This CDR3 region has 11 residues. V lost 3 bases to trimming and J lost 7 bases, with 7 bases between them. This CDR3 reads CASSAQGEAFF. CDR3 bases: TGTGCCAGCAGCGCCCAGGGTGAAGCTTTCTTT.